This TCR beta chain derives from a study of blood T cells in healthy people across ages. It was with a sample-barcoded 5' primer and a J-beta primer mix that a second PCR of about 6 to 12 cycles was run. TCRdb called the 5' RACE reads again in MiXCR, with one record for every CDR3 protein. The sample lists over 1,500,000 distinct CDR3 sequences; roughly two fifths were seen once. From germline, CDR1 is SEHNR and CDR2 FQNEAQ (reference sequence). This CDR3 region has 15 residues. The V end was cut by 5 bases, the J end by 4 bases, with 15 bases between. The sample consisted of blood. The genes are TRBV7-9 and TRBJ1-3, with D uncertain. This TCR came from a human donor in good health. The CDR3 protein is CASSPFPPGGNTIYF. DNA of the CDR3: TGTGCCAGCAGCCCCTTTCCCCCAGGAGGAAACACCATATATTTT.